The 25 T cell receptor beta chains listed next were all sequenced from one sample in a study of blood T cell repertoires in COVID-19. This table comes from immunoSEQ multiplex PCR, and its TCRdb copy is limited to in-frame clones, with some not included. The table shows under 250,000 clones, with 65% to 85% occurring only once. Sequencing input: peripheral blood. The receptors originated from an older woman with acute or convalescent COVID-19.

V usage is TRBV4-1 and J usage is TRBJ1-6, with D perhaps TRBD1 (5 bases). Germline V CDR1 and CDR2: MGHRA, YSYEKL. CDR3 length: 16 amino acids. V was trimmed by 0 bases and J by 7 bases, leaving 13 bases between them. The CDR3 region has the DNA TGCGCCAGCAGCCAAGATTCCGGCAGGGTAAATTCACCCCTCCACTTT. Translation gives CASSQDSGRVNSPLHF.

J is TRBJ1-1 and V is TRBV6-5, with D tentatively TRBD1 (5 bases). Trimming stripped 6 bases from V and 0 bases from J, with 11 bases between. Per germline, CDR1 MNHEY and CDR2 SVGAGI. This CDR3 comprises 14 residues. The CDR3 loop reads CASRGGGMNTEAFF. The CDR3 nucleotides read TGTGCCAGCAGGGGCGGGGGGATGAACACTGAAGCTTTCTTT.

The chain carries TRBV18 and TRBJ2-1; unclear D gene. The CDR3 sequence is 16 residues long. Germline V gives CDR1 KGHSH, CDR2 LQKENI. V was cut by 5 bases and J by 6 bases, with 20 bases left in between. The CDR3 sequence is CASSTYGSNMGNEQFF. DNA of the CDR3: TGTGCCAGCTCAACTTACGGGTCGAATATGGGCAATGAGCAGTTCTTC.

The chain combines TRBV4-3 with TRBJ1-2; 7 bases are a match to TRBD1. This CDR3 has 14 amino acids. Trimming cost V 0 bases and J 7 bases; bases outside gene matches: 5. Germline CDR1 LGHNA, CDR2 YSLEER. The CDR3 sequence is CASSQENRGFGYTF. In DNA form, the CDR3 reads TGCGCCAGCAGCCAAGAGAACAGGGGATTTGGCTACACCTTC.

The chain uses TRBV3-1 (or the pseudogene TRBV3-2) and TRBJ2-1; 9 nucleotides match TRBD1. CDR1 LGHDT and CDR2 YNNKEL come from the germline V gene (reference sequence). This CDR3 has 15 amino acids. Losses at the gene ends were 1 base for V and 11 bases for J; bases not matched to a gene: 9. CDR3 sequence (DNA): TGTGCCAGCAGCCAAGGTGGGACAGGGAGGGGCAAGCAGTTCTTC. Protein: CASSQGGTGRGKQFF.

The V and J genes are TRBV5-5 and TRBJ1-1; the D is unclear. V shed 4 bases and J shed 1 base, with 14 bases lying between them. The CDR3 covers 15 residues. Germline CDR1 is SGHKS and CDR2 is YYEKEE (reference sequence). The CDR3 loop is CASSPTWVGNTEAFF. CDR3 coding DNA: TGTGCCAGCAGCCCGACATGGGTAGGGAACACTGAAGCTTTCTTT.

The chain recombines TRBV19 with TRBJ2-4, with 10 bases aligning to TRBD1. This CDR3 is 15 amino acids long. Unmatched junction bases numbered 17, after V lost 5 bases and J lost 16 bases. Germline V gene sequence: CDR1 LNHDA, CDR2 SQIVND (reference sequence). CDR3 in amino acids: CASSFSGTGEMSLYF. The CDR3 DNA sequence: TGTGCCAGTAGTTTCTCCGGGACAGGGGAAATGAGCCTTTACTTC.

The chain joins TRBV9 to TRBJ2-5; 7 nucleotides agree with TRBD1. Germline trimming cut 5 bases from V and 2 bases from J; bases unmatched to any gene: 9. CDR3 length: 15 residues. CDR1 is SGDLS, CDR2 YYNGEE, per germline. The DNA of the CDR3 is TGTGCCAGCAGTAAGGGACAGAGACAACAAGAGACCCAGTACTTC. As protein: CASSKGQRQQETQYF.

This chain links TRBV7-2 with TRBJ1-5; no clear D. The V gene lost 5 bases and the J gene lost 3 bases, with 14 bases spanning the gap. The CDR3 loop spans 15 amino acids. Germline-derived CDR1 and CDR2 are SGHTA and FQGNSA. CDR3 amino acids: CASSVGLGVNQPQHF. The CDR3 nucleotides are TGTGCCAGCAGCGTTGGTTTGGGCGTCAATCAGCCCCAGCATTTT.

The chain joins TRBV5-5 to TRBJ1-5; D is ambiguous. V was shortened by 4 bases and J by 4 bases, with 15 bases between the two germline ends. The CDR3 runs to 15 residues. CDR1 is SGHKS, CDR2 YYEKEE, per germline (reference sequence). CDR3 in DNA: TGTGCCAGCAGCATCGAGGGTTGGGGAAATCAGCCCCAGCATTTT. It encodes CASSIEGWGNQPQHF.

V and J are TRBV2 and TRBJ1-3; no clear D gene. Trimming removed 6 bases from V and 0 bases from J, with 15 bases in between. This CDR3 contains 16 residues. CDR1 SNHLY and CDR2 FYNNEI come from the germline V gene. The CDR3 DNA is TGTGCCAGCAGCTTCAGGCGGGCTGACTCTGGAAACACCATATATTTT. Amino acids: CASSFRRADSGNTIYF.

This rearrangement joins TRBV6-2 or TRBV6-3 to TRBJ2-7; 7 bases align to TRBD1. Looked up from germline, CDR1 is MNHEY and CDR2 is SVGEGT. V was pared by 2 bases and J by 2 bases, with 3 bases of the junction left unmatched. This CDR3 spans 14 amino acids. The CDR3 sequence: CASSYGTAAYEQYF. CDR3 nucleotides: TGTGCCAGCAGTTACGGGACAGCAGCCTACGAGCAGTACTTC.

The CDR3 nucleotides are TGTGCCAGCTCACCGGGGACAGGGGGCGACGGCTATGGCTACACCTTC. Protein product: CASSPGTGGDGYGYTF. This chain links TRBV18 with TRBJ1-2; 12 bases align to TRBD1. Looked up from germline, CDR1 is KGHSH and CDR2 is LQKENI. The V gene end was trimmed by 3 bases and the J gene end by 4 bases; junction bases not matched to a gene: 6. This CDR3 has 16 residues.

This chain connects TRBV9 to TRBJ2-5; 8 nucleotides align to TRBD1. The germline gives CDR1 SGDLS, CDR2 YYNGEE. The CDR3 has 14 amino acids. The junction had 7 bases not matched to a gene; V was cut back by 4 bases and J by 5 bases. CDR3 sequence: CASSKTGDVETQYF. The CDR3, as DNA: TGTGCCAGCAGCAAGACAGGGGATGTGGAGACCCAGTACTTC.

V and J are TRBV7-9 and TRBJ2-7; TRBD1 agrees at 8 bases. CDR3 size: 12 residues. V lost 5 bases to trimming and J lost 6 bases; unmatched junction nucleotides: 3. CDR1 SEHNR and CDR2 FQNEAQ come from the germline V gene (reference sequence). The DNA of the CDR3 is TGTGCCAGCAGCCGACAGGGGTCCGAGCAGTACTTC. Encoded protein: CASSRQGSEQYF.

The chain carries TRBV7-9 and TRBJ2-1; 7 nucleotides align to TRBD2. V shed 0 bases and J 5 bases; nucleotides not matched to a gene: 1. CDR3 length equals 14 residues. The V gene's germline CDR1 is SEHNR and CDR2 FQNEAQ (reference sequence). CDR3 sequence reads: CASSLAGGDNEQFF. For the CDR3, the DNA is TGTGCCAGCAGCTTAGCGGGGGGGGACAATGAGCAGTTCTTC.

This clone was detected only once. The chain's CDR3 is CASSPGTSRNEKLFF. DNA of the CDR3: TGTGCCAGCAGCCCCGGGACAAGCCGTAATGAAAAACTGTTTTTT. The chain employs TRBV9 and TRBJ1-4, with D possibly TRBD1 on 6 matching bases. The germline V gene encodes CDR1 SGDLS and CDR2 YYNGEE. The CDR3 runs to 15 residues. V shed 4 bases and J shed 4 bases, with 14 bases lying between them. The full variable domain, in which reference TRBV9 and TRBJ1-4 provide the parts outside the CDR3, is DSGVTQTPKHLITATGQRVTLRCSPRSGDLSVYWYQQSLDQGLQFLIQYYNGEERAKGNILERFSAQQFPDLHSELNLSSLELGDSALYFCASSPGTSRNEKLFFGSGTQLSVL.

The chain combines TRBV9 with TRBJ2-7; tentative D call: TRBD2 (7 bases). The germline V gene has CDR1 SGDLS and CDR2 YYNGEE. The CDR3 is 14 residues long. V lost 4 bases and J 2 bases, leaving 13 bases between the germline ends. The CDR3: CASSHGGPPYEQYF. The CDR3 DNA reads TGTGCCAGCAGCCACGGGGGGCCCCCCTACGAGCAGTACTTC.

The gene calls are TRBV5-4 and TRBJ1-2, with D possibly being TRBD1 (6 bases). There are 14 residues in the CDR3. Trimming took off 4 bases at V and 3 bases at J, with 13 bases between the two ends. The germline V gene encodes CDR1 SGHNT and CDR2 YYREEE (reference sequence). The CDR3 loop reads CASSPRDNYYGYTF. The CDR3 region has the DNA TGTGCCAGCAGCCCCCGGGACAACTACTATGGCTACACCTTC. Full variable domain (rest looked up from reference TRBV5-4 and TRBJ1-2): ETGVTQSPTHLIKTRGQQVTLRCSSQSGHNTVSWYQQALGQGPQFIFQYYREEENGRGNFPPRFSGLQFPNYSSELNVNALELDDSALYLCASSPRDNYYGYTFGSGTRLTVV.

The chain is built from TRBV13 and TRBJ1-2; no firm D call. This CDR3 region has 12 residues. Germline V gene sequence: CDR1 PRHDT, CDR2 FYEKMQ (reference sequence). V gave up 2 bases and J gave up 14 bases, with 15 bases separating them. This CDR3 is CASSLSGGRETF. CDR3 in DNA: TGTGCCAGCAGCTTAAGCGGTGGGCGGGAGACCTTC.

The chain couples TRBV27 to TRBJ2-1; D gene ambiguous. This CDR3 region has 12 residues. From germline, CDR1 is MNHEY and CDR2 SMNVEV (reference sequence). V lost 1 base and J lost 9, with 7 bases in between. This CDR3 reads CASSLLGGEQFF. DNA of the CDR3: TGTGCCAGCAGTTTATTAGGCGGTGAGCAGTTCTTC.

The chain combines TRBV3-1 (or the pseudogene TRBV3-2) with TRBJ1-6; the match to TRBD1 covers 8 bases. The junction had 6 bases not matched to a gene; V was cut back by 4 bases and J by 10 bases. The CDR3 extends over 14 amino acids. Germline V gene lookup returns CDR1 LGHDT and CDR2 YNNKEL (reference sequence). In DNA form, the CDR3 reads TGTGCCAGCAGCCCAACGGACAGGGACTCACCCCTCCACTTT. Translation: CASSPTDRDSPLHF.

This chain links TRBV7-2 with TRBJ2-1, with 8 bases aligning to TRBD1. The germline V gene encodes CDR1 SGHTA and CDR2 FQGNSA. The V gene end was trimmed by 1 base and the J gene end by 5 bases; junction bases not matched to a gene: 10. CDR3 length equals 17 residues. This chain's CDR3 is CASSLVHRQGFDNEQFF. In DNA form, the CDR3 reads TGTGCCAGCAGCTTAGTCCACCGACAGGGGTTCGACAATGAGCAGTTCTTC. The variable domain in full, with the rest retrieved from reference TRBV7-2 and TRBJ2-1, is GAGVSQSPSNKVTEKGKDVELRCDPISGHTALYWYRQSLGQGLEFLIYFQGNSAPDKSGLPSDRFSAERTGGSVSTLTIQRTQQEDSAVYLCASSLVHRQGFDNEQFFGPGTRLTVL.

This chain's CDR3 is CASRPTENTEAFF. CDR3 nucleotide sequence: TGTGCCAGCAGGCCCACAGAGAACACTGAAGCTTTCTTT. This chain links TRBV12-3 or TRBV12-4 with TRBJ1-1, with D hard to call. The CDR3 spans 13 residues. The V end lost 6 bases, the J end lost 1 base, and 9 bases lay between the germline ends.

The V call is TRBV6-5, the J call TRBJ1-1, with 7 bases that match TRBD1. V was pared by 9 bases and J by 0 bases, with 7 bases of the junction left unmatched. The CDR3 length is 14 residues. Germline CDR1 and CDR2: MNHEY and SVGAGI. The CDR3 sequence: CASSDRAMNTEAFF. The CDR3 DNA is TGTGCCAGTTCTGACAGGGCTATGAACACTGAAGCTTTCTTT.